A single sample gave rise to the 7 T cell receptor beta chains below, sequenced in a study of blood T cell repertoires in COVID-19. Method: immunoSEQ multiplex PCR; TCRdb's copy keeps in-frame clones and lacks some. The sample contains about 120,000 clones, about 86% of which appear only once. Sequenced: peripheral blood. The origin of the receptors is a woman aged 50 to 65 with active or convalescent COVID-19.

V and J are TRBV11-2 and TRBJ1-6; D perhaps matches TRBD1 (5 bases). CDR1 is SGHAT, CDR2 FQNNGV, per germline. V lost 1 base, J lost 10 bases, and 11 bases lay in between. This CDR3 has 14 residues. For the CDR3, the DNA is TGTGCCAGCAGCTTAGGTCCAGGGCAGTCACCCCTCCACTTT. It is translated as CASSLGPGQSPLHF.

V gene TRBV19 combines with J gene TRBJ1-4; TRBD1 might be the D (5 bases). The CDR3 consists of 13 residues. With 5 bases removed from V and 4 bases from J, the gap between germline ends came to 8 bases. Germline loops: CDR1 LNHDA, CDR2 SQIVND (reference sequence). This CDR3 is CASSWGINEKLFF. In DNA form, the CDR3 reads TGTGCCAGTAGTTGGGGCATTAATGAAAAACTGTTTTTT.

This rearrangement joins TRBV6-4 to TRBJ1-2, with 9 positions matching TRBD1. CDR1 is MRHNA and CDR2 is SNTAGT in the germline V gene. This CDR3 comprises 16 residues. Trimming took 6 bases from V and 3 from J; bases not matched to a gene: 11. The CDR3 region is CASREQPGQGYYGYTF. CDR3 sequence (DNA): TGTGCCAGCAGGGAACAACCGGGACAGGGCTACTATGGCTACACCTTC.

V is TRBV4-1 and J is TRBJ1-1; 8 bases are a match to TRBD1. This CDR3 region has 15 residues. The junction had 4 bases not matched to a gene; V was cut back by 0 bases and J by 4 bases. Germline-derived CDR1 and CDR2 are MGHRA and YSYEKL. CDR3 in amino acids: CASSQDQGAGTEAFF. In DNA, the CDR3 is TGCGCCAGCAGCCAAGATCAGGGGGCCGGCACTGAAGCTTTCTTT.

The gene calls are TRBV30 and TRBJ2-1; the D is unclear. The V end was cut by 6 bases, the J end by 5 bases, with 8 bases between. Germline V gene data show CDR1 as GTSNPN and CDR2 as SVGIG (reference sequence). This CDR3 has 11 residues. CDR3 nucleotides: TGTGCCTGTTGCGGAAACAATGAGCAGTTCTTC. Translating gives CACCGNNEQFF.

The chain has TRBV5-8 and TRBJ2-6; 7 nucleotides line up with TRBD1. The CDR3 spans 15 residues. Germline CDR1 and CDR2: SGHTS and YDEGEE. The trim removed 1 base at V and 5 bases at J, leaving 3 bases unmatched. CDR3 in amino acids: CASSLRQGWANVLTF. The CDR3 DNA reads as TGTGCCAGCAGCTTGAGACAGGGCTGGGCCAACGTCCTGACTTTC.

The V call is TRBV7-2, the J call TRBJ1-3; D not certain. Trimming stripped 3 bases from V and 0 bases from J, with 9 bases between. The length of the CDR3 is 15 residues. The germline V gene encodes CDR1 SGHTA and CDR2 FQGNSA. In DNA form, the CDR3 reads TGTGCCAGCAGCTTGAGAGGTCCCTCTGGAAACACCATATATTTT. Protein: CASSLRGPSGNTIYF.